The sequence of this T cell receptor (beta chain) was determined in a study of T-cell reconstitution after alpha-beta-depleted transplantation in children. The study's findings and limits: Expanded graft clones, several hundred of them, were reportedly the source of alpha-beta T cells about two months after transplant.

The CDR3 is 18 residues long. The authors prepared the TCRbeta library with unique molecular identifiers. A single record per CDR3 protein comes from TCRdb applying MiXCR to the PCR reads. The sample consists of some 130,000 distinct CDR3 sequences, roughly 9.7% of them appearing once. This clonotype has only a few counts. No antigen is known for it. This receptor was obtained from a girl under three years old who had a stem cell transplant for combined immunodeficiency, so the T cells may come from the graft donor. The V gene is TRBV21-1, the J gene TRBJ2-1; the table's TRBD2 call for D was not verified on the DNA. TRBV21-1 is recorded as a pseudogene. The sequencing here drew on PBMCs, mostly from graft donor cells, taken 180 days after TCRalphabeta/CD19-depleted stem cell transplant. CDR3 DNA: TGTGCCAGCAGCAAAGAGGGGCGGGAGGGCCGTTCCTACAATGAGCAGTTCTTC. Translated: CASSKEGREGRSYNEQFF.